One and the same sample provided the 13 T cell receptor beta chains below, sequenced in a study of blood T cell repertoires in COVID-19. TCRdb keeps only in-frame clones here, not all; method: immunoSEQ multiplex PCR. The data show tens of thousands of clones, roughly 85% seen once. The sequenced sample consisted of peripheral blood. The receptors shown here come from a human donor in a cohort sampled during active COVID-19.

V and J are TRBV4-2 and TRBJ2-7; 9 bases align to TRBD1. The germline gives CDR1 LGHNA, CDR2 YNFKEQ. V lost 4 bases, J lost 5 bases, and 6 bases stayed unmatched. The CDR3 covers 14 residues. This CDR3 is CASSPGQGRDEQYF. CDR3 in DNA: TGTGCCAGCAGCCCCGGACAGGGGCGGGACGAGCAGTACTTC.

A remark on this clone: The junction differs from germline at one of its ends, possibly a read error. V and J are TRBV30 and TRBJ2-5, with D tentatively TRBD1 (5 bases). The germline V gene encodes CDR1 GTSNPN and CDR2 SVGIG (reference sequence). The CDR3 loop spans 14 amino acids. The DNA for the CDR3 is TGTGCCTGGAGTCGTAAGAGGACACAAGAAACCCAGTACTTC. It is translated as CAWSRKRTQETQYF.

The DNA of the CDR3 is TGTGCCAGCAGTTTACTAATCCATTCACCCCTCCACTTT. Protein product: CASSLLIHSPLHF. The V call is TRBV28, the J call TRBJ1-6; D call uncertain. CDR1 and CDR2 from the germline V gene are MDHEN and SYDVKM. This CDR3 is built from 13 residues. V lost 2 bases, J lost 8 bases, and 7 bases lay in between.

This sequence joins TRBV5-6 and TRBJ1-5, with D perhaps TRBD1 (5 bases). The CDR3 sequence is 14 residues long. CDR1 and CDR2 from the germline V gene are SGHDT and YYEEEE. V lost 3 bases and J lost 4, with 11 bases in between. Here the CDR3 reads CASSSLDRNQPQHF. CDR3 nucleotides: TGTGCCAGCAGCTCCCTCGACAGAAATCAGCCCCAGCATTTT. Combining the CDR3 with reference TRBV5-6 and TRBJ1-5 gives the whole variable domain DAGVTQSPTHLIKTRGQQVTLRCSPKSGHDTVSWYQQALGQGPQFIFQYYEEEERQRGNFPDRFSGHQFPNYSSELNVNALLLGDSALYLCASSSLDRNQPQHFGDGTRLSIL.

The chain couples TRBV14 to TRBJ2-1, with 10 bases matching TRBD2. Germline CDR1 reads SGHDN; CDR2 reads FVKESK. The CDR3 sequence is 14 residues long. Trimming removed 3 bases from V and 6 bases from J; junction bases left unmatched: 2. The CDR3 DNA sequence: TGTGCCAGCAGCCAGGGACTAGCGCTCAATGAGCAGTTCTTC. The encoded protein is CASSQGLALNEQFF.

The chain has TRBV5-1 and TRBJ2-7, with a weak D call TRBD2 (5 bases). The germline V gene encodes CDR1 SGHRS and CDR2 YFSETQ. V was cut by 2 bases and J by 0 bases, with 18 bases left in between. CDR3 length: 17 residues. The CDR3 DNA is TGCGCCAGCAGCTTTATGAGCGGCATTAGGAGCTCCTACGAGCAGTACTTC. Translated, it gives CASSFMSGIRSSYEQYF.

CDR3 coding DNA: TGTGCCAGCAACCAGCCCGGGGGGCGGAATGAAAAACTGTTTTTT. It is translated as CASNQPGGRNEKLFF. J is TRBJ1-4 and V is TRBV28, with D maybe TRBD1 (6 bases). Trimming removed 7 bases at V and 5 bases at J, with 17 bases between. Germline assignment: CDR1 MDHEN and CDR2 SYDVKM. The CDR3 consists of 15 residues.

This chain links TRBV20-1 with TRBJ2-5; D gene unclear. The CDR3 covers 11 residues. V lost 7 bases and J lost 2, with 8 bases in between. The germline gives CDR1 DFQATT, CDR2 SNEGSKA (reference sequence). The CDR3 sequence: CSGLRQETQYF. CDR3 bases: TGCAGTGGCCTGCGGCAAGAGACCCAGTACTTC.

CDR3 nucleotide sequence: TGTGCCTGGAGGACCCCTCCCGGGGGTGGCGAAAAACTGTTTTTT. It codes for CAWRTPPGGGEKLFF. The rearrangement links TRBV30 to TRBJ1-4; the D gene is possibly TRBD1 (5 bases). This CDR3 contains 15 residues. Per germline, CDR1 GTSNPN and CDR2 SVGIG (reference sequence). Trimming removed 3 bases at V and 8 bases at J, with 19 bases between.

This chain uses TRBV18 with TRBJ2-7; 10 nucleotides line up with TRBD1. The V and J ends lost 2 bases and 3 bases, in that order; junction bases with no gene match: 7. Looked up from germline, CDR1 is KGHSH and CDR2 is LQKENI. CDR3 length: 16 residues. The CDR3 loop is CASSPVSGTGVYEQYF. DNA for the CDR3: TGTGCCAGCTCACCAGTTTCGGGGACAGGGGTCTACGAGCAGTACTTC.

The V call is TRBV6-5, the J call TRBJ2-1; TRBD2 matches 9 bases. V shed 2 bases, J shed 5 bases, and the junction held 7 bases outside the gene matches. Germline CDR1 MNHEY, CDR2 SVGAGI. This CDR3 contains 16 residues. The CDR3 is CASSYSLAGTHNEQFF. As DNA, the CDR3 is TGTGCCAGCAGTTACAGCCTAGCGGGAACCCACAATGAGCAGTTCTTC.

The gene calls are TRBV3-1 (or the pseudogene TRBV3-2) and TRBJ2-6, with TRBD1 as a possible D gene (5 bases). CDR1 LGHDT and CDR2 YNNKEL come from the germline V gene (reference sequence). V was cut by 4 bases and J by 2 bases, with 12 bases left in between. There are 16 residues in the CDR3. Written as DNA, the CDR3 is TGTGCCAGCAGCCGAAACAGGTTGGCTGGGGCCAACGTCCTGACTTTC. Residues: CASSRNRLAGANVLTF.

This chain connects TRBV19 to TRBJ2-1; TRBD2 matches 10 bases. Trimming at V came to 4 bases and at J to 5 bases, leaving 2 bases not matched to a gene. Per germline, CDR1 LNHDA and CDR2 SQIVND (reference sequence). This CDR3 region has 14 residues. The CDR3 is CASSKAGGHNEQFF. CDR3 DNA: TGTGCCAGTAGTAAAGCGGGGGGGCACAATGAGCAGTTCTTC.